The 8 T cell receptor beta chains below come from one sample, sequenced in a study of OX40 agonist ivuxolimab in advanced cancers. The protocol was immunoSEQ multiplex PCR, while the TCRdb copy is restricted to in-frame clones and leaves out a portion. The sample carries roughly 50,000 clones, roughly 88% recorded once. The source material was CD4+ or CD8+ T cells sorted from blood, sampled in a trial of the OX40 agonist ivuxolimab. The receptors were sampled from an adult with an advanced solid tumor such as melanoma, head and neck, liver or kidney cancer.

The CDR3 nucleotides read TGTGCCACCAGCAGACCGGGACAGGAAGGGGAAAAACTGTTTTTT. Its protein is CATSRPGQEGEKLFF. The J gene is TRBJ1-4, the V gene TRBV15, with 8 bases lining up with TRBD1. V gave up 2 bases and J gave up 8 bases; unmatched junction bases: 7. Germline V gene data show CDR1 as LNHNV and CDR2 as YYDKDF (reference sequence). The CDR3 sequence is 15 residues long. Based on the CDR3 plus reference TRBV15 and TRBJ1-4, the full variable domain is DAMVIQNPRYQVTQFGKPVTLSCSQTLNHNVMYWYQQKSSQAPKLLFHYYDKDFNNEADTPDNFQSRRPNTSFCFLDIRSPGLGDTAMYLCATSRPGQEGEKLFFGSGTQLSVL.

The CDR3 DNA reads as TGCGCCAGCAGCTTGGTGCGGGGACAAGAGACCCAGTACTTC. Its translation is CASSLVRGQETQYF. The V call is TRBV5-1, the J call TRBJ2-5; tentative D call: TRBD2 (6 bases). The ends were cut back, 0 bases at V and 2 bases at J, with 8 bases in the middle. The germline V gene encodes CDR1 SGHRS and CDR2 YFSETQ. The CDR3 has 14 amino acids.

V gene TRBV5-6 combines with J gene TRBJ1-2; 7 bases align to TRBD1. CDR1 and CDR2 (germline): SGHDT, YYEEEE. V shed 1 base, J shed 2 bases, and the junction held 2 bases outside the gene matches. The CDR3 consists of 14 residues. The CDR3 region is CASSLLQGNYGYTF. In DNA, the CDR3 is TGTGCCAGCAGCTTGTTACAGGGGAACTATGGCTACACCTTC.

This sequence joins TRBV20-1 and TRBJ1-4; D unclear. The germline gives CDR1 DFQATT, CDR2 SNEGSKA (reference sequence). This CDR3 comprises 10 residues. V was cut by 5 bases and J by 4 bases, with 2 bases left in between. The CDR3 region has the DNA TGCAGTGCTTTTAATGAAAAACTGTTTTTT. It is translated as CSAFNEKLFF.

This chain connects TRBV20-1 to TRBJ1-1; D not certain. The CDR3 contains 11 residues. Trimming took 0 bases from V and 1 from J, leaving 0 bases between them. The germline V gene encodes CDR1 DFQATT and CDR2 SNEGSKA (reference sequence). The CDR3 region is CSARENTEAFF. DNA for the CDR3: TGCAGTGCTAGAGAGAACACTGAAGCTTTCTTT.

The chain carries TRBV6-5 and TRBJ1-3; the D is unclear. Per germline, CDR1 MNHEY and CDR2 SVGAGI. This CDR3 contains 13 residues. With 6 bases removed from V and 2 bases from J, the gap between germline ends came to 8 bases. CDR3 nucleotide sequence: TGTGCCAGCAGCTATAGTCCTGGAAACACCATATATTTT. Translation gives CASSYSPGNTIYF.

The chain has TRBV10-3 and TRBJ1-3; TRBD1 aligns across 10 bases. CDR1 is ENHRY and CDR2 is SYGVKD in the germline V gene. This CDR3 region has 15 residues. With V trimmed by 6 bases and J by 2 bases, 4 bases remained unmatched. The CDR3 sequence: CAISSGTGAGNTIYF. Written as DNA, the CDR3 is TGTGCCATCAGCTCCGGGACAGGGGCTGGAAACACCATATATTTT.

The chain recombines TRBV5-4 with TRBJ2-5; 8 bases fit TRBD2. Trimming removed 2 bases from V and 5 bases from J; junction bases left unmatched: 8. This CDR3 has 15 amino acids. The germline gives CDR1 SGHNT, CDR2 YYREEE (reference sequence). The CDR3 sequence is CASSFSGGRSETQYF. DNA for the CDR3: TGTGCCAGCAGCTTCTCGGGGGGGCGGTCGGAGACCCAGTACTTC.